The rows below give T cell receptor beta chains drawn from one sample of a study of Ad26.COV2.S vaccination and SARS-CoV-2 variants. Profiled with immunoSEQ multiplex PCR; TCRdb holds only in-frame clones, not every one. The table lists about 320,000 clones, under 90% of them singletons. The sample here was peripheral blood, taken in a trial of Ad26.COV2.S vaccine versus placebo. Receptors originate from a person between 18 and 65 years old who received the Ad26.COV2.S COVID-19 vaccine or a placebo. Both conserved end residues are part of each CDR3. Each record gives: D gene, clone size, J gene, V gene, CDR3 protein, CDR3 DNA. D genes are given only for firm matches. Part of the rows lack a size; the others show once, few, many or a class for expanded clones.

>.|.|TRBJ1-1|TRBV7-9
CASSRIQNTEAFF
TGTGCCAGCAGCAGAATACAGAACACTGAAGCTTTCTTT
>.|.|TRBJ1-5|TRBV7-2
CASSLILAPRGQPQHF
TGTGCCAGCAGCTTAATACTAGCCCCGAGAGGTCAGCCCCAGCATTTT
>.|.|TRBJ2-1|TRBV2
CASIREDYYNEQFF
TGTGCCAGCATTAGGGAGGACTACTACAATGAGCAGTTCTTC
>.|.|TRBJ2-7|TRBV10-3
CATGTPITYEQYF
TGTGCCACCGGGACCCCCATCACCTACGAGCAGTACTTC
>.|once|TRBJ2-5|TRBV7-9
CASSASVLQETQYF
TGTGCCAGCAGCGCCTCGGTCTTACAAGAGACCCAGTACTTC
>.|.|TRBJ2-1|TRBV14
CASSQRNQGANEQFF
TGTGCCAGCAGCCAAAGAAATCAGGGAGCTAATGAGCAGTTCTTC
>.|.|TRBJ1-1|TRBV12-3/TRBV12-4
CASSLPPPAEAFF
TGTGCCAGCAGTTTACCCCCCCCCGCTGAAGCTTTCTTT
>.|.|TRBJ1-1|TRBV27
CASSYREGTEAFF
TGTGCCAGCAGTTACAGGGAGGGGACTGAAGCTTTCTTT
>TRBD1|.|TRBJ2-3|TRBV29-1
CSGRDSLTDTQYF
TGCAGCGGAAGGGACAGCCTCACAGATACGCAGTATTTT
>.|.|TRBJ2-3|TRBV5-5
CASSTTATTDTQYF
TGTGCCAGCAGCACGACAGCCACCACAGATACGCAGTATTTT
>.|few|TRBJ1-1|TRBV3-1/TRBV3-2
CASRQRGMNTEAFF
TGTGCCAGCCGGCAGCGAGGTATGAACACTGAAGCTTTCTTT
>.|.|TRBJ1-2|TRBV7-9
CASSLTRVNTNYGYTF
TGTGCCAGCAGCTTAACGAGAGTCAATACTAACTATGGCTACACCTTC
>TRBD1|once|TRBJ2-7|TRBV6-1
CASSPGQAVAYEQYF
TGTGCCAGCAGTCCCGGACAGGCCGTGGCCTACGAGCAGTACTTC
>.|.|TRBJ1-1|TRBV12-3/TRBV12-4
CASKPQGNTEAFF
TGTGCCAGCAAACCACAGGGGAACACTGAAGCTTTCTTT
>.|few|TRBJ1-5|TRBV27
CASSDRGLRGQPQHF
TGTGCCAGCAGTGACCGGGGGTTAAGGGGTCAGCCCCAGCATTTT
>.|.|TRBJ1-2|TRBV7-2
CASSFPGEGVENGYTF
TGTGCCAGCAGCTTCCCCGGGGAGGGGGTAGAAAATGGCTACACCTTC
>.|.|TRBJ2-5|TRBV18
CASSPPNRPVAQETQYF
TGTGCCAGCTCACCGCCTAACCGCCCCGTGGCTCAAGAGACCCAGTACTTC
>.|once|TRBJ1-2|TRBV13
CAIEDLPVGYTF
TGTGCCATCGAAGACCTTCCGGTGGGGTACACCTTC
>.|.|TRBJ1-2|TRBV9
CASSVLYGYTF
TGTGCCAGCAGCGTACTATATGGCTACACCTTC
>.|.|TRBJ2-2|TRBV25-1
CASSGPITGELFF
TGTGCCAGCAGCGGTCCGATCACCGGGGAGCTGTTTTTT
>TRBD1|.|TRBJ2-7|TRBV4-1
CASSQTGTGAYEQYF
TGCGCCAGCAGCCAAACCGGGACAGGGGCCTACGAGCAGTACTTC
>.|.|TRBJ1-4|TRBV6-5
CASSPTGSANEKLFF
TGTGCCAGCAGTCCAACAGGGAGTGCTAATGAAAAACTGTTTTTT
>TRBD1|.|TRBJ1-4|TRBV24-1
CATSDLDRGREKLFF
TGTGCCACCAGTGATTTGGACAGGGGAAGGGAAAAACTGTTTTTT
>.|.|TRBJ2-3|TRBV3-1/TRBV3-2
CASSQDRARWGTDTQYF
TGTGCCAGCAGCCAAGATCGGGCTCGGTGGGGGACAGATACGCAGTATTTT
>.|.|TRBJ1-6|TRBV5-1
CASSLSGTDSSPLHF
TGCGCCAGCAGCTTGTCCGGGACCGACTCTTCACCCCTCCACTTT
>.|.|TRBJ2-1|TRBV5-1
CASRDLDSSPGNEQFF
TGCGCCAGCAGGGATCTCGACAGTTCCCCGGGGAATGAGCAGTTCTTC
>.|.|TRBJ2-5|TRBV7-9
CASSLNFRERETQYF
TGTGCCAGCAGCTTAAACTTCAGAGAGAGGGAGACCCAGTACTTC
>.|.|TRBJ1-1|TRBV7-2
CASSLAMAGNTEAFF
TGTGCCAGCAGCTTAGCCATGGCCGGGAACACTGAAGCTTTCTTT
>TRBD1|.|TRBJ1-1|TRBV6-5
CASSYFSGGEIEAFF
TGTGCCAGCAGTTACTTCTCAGGGGGTGAGATTGAAGCTTTCTTT
>.|.|TRBJ1-1|TRBV10-3
CAINEGPSNTEAFF
TGTGCCATCAACGAGGGACCGAGTAACACTGAAGCTTTCTTT
>TRBD1|.|TRBJ2-5|TRBV7-2
CASKGDRAWETQYF
TGTGCCAGCAAAGGGGACAGGGCATGGGAGACCCAGTACTTC
>.|few|TRBJ1-3|TRBV10-1
CASSEQGMAGNTIYF
TGCGCCAGCAGTGAGCAGGGGATGGCTGGAAACACCATATATTTT
>.|.|TRBJ1-2|TRBV6-5
CASRPSPNYGYTF
TGTGCCAGCAGGCCATCACCTAACTATGGCTACACCTTC
>TRBD1|.|TRBJ1-1|TRBV7-9
CASSFSQGAATEAFF
TGTGCCAGCAGCTTTAGCCAGGGGGCGGCCACTGAAGCTTTCTTT
>TRBD2|.|TRBJ2-7|TRBV15
CATSREATGGSYEQYF
TGTGCCACCAGCAGAGAGGCCACGGGAGGAAGCTACGAGCAGTACTTC
>TRBD2|few|TRBJ2-7|TRBV5-4
CASSIRGGGTYEQYF
TGTGCCAGCAGCATTCGGGGCGGGGGGACATACGAGCAGTACTTC
>TRBD2|.|TRBJ2-7|TRBV20-1
CSASPLAGGPPYEQYF
TGCAGTGCTAGTCCCCTAGCGGGGGGACCCCCCTACGAGCAGTACTTC
>.|.|TRBJ2-3|TRBV19
CASSRPTTDTQYF
TGTGCCAGTAGTCGACCAACCACAGATACGCAGTATTTT
>.|once|TRBJ1-1|TRBV7-2
CASSPGLGRNTEAFF
TGTGCCAGCAGCCCCGGTTTGGGCAGAAACACTGAAGCTTTCTTT
>TRBD2|.|TRBJ2-5|TRBV18
CASSPPGGLAGGQETQYF
TGTGCCAGCTCACCTCCAGGTGGACTAGCGGGGGGCCAAGAGACCCAGTACTTC
>.|.|TRBJ2-2|TRBV20-1
CSASQGAGELFF
TGCAGTGCTAGTCAAGGGGCCGGGGAGCTGTTTTTT
>.|.|TRBJ2-2|TRBV23-1
CASSRQVRRELFF
TGCGCCAGCAGTCGTCAGGTCAGGCGGGAGCTGTTTTTT
>.|.|TRBJ2-1|TRBV24-1
CATSRGGGPQFF
TGTGCCACCAGCAGGGGCGGGGGCCCCCAGTTCTTC
>.|.|TRBJ2-1|TRBV19
CASSIGREGGEQFF
TGTGCCAGTAGTATTGGGCGGGAAGGGGGTGAGCAGTTCTTC
>.|.|TRBJ1-2|TRBV4-3
CASSQDESTDPNYGYTF
TGCGCCAGCAGCCAAGATGAATCGACAGACCCTAACTATGGCTACACCTTC
>TRBD2|.|TRBJ2-3|TRBV10-3
CAISEVGGGAIDTQYF
TGTGCCATCAGTGAGGTGGGCGGGGGGGCCATAGATACGCAGTATTTT
>.|.|TRBJ1-1|TRBV28
CASSSPVGGWTEAFF
TGTGCCAGCAGTTCCCCGGTGGGGGGCTGGACTGAAGCTTTCTTT
>.|.|TRBJ1-1|TRBV7-2
CASSSRQWGEAFF
TGTGCCAGCAGCTCTCGACAGTGGGGTGAAGCTTTCTTT
>TRBD2|once|TRBJ2-1|TRBV19
CASSTGTSWSSYNEQFF
TGTGCCAGTAGTACGGGGACTAGCTGGAGCTCCTACAATGAGCAGTTCTTC
>.|.|TRBJ1-5|TRBV12-3/TRBV12-4
CASSRGSNQPQHF
TGTGCCAGCAGCCGAGGGAGCAATCAGCCCCAGCATTTT
>.|.|TRBJ2-5|TRBV19
CASSVGARGLETQYF
TGTGCCAGTAGCGTCGGGGCCCGGGGGTTAGAGACCCAGTACTTC
>.|.|TRBJ2-2|TRBV7-2
CASSLEGTRLALRGELFF
TGTGCCAGCAGCTTAGAGGGGACCAGACTTGCCCTCAGGGGGGAGCTGTTTTTT
>.|.|TRBJ1-4|TRBV19
CASSPPPAATNEKLFF
TGTGCCAGTAGTCCCCCCCCGGCCGCAACTAATGAAAAACTGTTTTTT
>.|.|TRBJ1-1|TRBV14
CASSLPGLNTEAFF
TGTGCCAGCAGCCTCCCAGGGTTGAACACTGAAGCTTTCTTT
>.|.|TRBJ1-2|TRBV6-6
CASSYMLFPPYGYTF
TGTGCCAGCAGTTACATGCTATTCCCACCCTATGGCTACACCTTC